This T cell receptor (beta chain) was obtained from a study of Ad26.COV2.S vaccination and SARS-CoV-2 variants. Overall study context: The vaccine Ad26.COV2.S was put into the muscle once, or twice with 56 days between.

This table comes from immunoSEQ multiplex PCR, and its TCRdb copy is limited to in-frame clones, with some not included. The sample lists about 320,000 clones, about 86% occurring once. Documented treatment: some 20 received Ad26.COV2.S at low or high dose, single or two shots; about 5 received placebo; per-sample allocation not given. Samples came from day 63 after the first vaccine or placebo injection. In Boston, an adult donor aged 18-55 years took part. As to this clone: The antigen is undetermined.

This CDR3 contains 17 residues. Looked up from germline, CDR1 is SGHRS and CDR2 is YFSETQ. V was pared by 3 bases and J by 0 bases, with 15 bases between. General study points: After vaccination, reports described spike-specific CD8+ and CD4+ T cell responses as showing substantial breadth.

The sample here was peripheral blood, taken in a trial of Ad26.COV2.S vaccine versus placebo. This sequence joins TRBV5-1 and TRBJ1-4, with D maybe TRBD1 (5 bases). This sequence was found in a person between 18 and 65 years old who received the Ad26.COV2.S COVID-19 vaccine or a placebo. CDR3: CASSWGPSYATNEKLFF. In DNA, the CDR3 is TGCGCCAGCAGCTGGGGACCCAGCTATGCAACTAATGAAAAACTGTTTTTT.